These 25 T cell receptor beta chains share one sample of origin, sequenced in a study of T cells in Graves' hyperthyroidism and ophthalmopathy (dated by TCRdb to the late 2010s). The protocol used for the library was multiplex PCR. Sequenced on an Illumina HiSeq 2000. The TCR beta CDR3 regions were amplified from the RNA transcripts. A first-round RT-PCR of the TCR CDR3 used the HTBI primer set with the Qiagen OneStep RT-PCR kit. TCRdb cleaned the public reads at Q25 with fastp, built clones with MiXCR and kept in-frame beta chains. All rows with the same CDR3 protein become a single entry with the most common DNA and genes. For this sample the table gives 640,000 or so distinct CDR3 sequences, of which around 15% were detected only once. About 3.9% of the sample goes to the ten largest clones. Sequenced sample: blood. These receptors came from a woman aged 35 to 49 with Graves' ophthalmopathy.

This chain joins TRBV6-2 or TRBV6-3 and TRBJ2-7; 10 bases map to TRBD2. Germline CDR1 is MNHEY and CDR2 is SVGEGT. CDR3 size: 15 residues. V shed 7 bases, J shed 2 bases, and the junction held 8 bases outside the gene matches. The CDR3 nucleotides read TGTGCCAGCACGCGCGGGACTAGCGCCGCCTACGAGCAGTACTTC. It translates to CASTRGTSAAYEQYF.

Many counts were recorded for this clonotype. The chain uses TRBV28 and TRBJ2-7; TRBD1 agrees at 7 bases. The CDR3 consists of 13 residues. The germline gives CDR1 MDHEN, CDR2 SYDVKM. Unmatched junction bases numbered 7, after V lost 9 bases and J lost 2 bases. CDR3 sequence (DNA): TGTGCCAGTACCGGACAGGTAGCCTACGAGCAGTACTTC. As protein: CASTGQVAYEQYF.

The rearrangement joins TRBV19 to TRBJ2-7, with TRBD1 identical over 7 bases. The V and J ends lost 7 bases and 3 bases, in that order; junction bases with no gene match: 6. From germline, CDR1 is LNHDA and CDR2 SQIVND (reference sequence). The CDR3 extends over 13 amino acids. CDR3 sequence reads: CASTRDSNYEQYF. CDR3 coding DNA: TGTGCCAGTACTCGGGACAGCAACTACGAGCAGTACTTC.

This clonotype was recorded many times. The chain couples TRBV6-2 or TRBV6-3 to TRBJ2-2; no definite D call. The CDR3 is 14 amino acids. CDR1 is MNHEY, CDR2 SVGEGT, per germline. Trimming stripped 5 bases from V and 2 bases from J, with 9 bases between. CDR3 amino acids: CASSRTLNTGELFF. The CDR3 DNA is TGTGCCAGCAGTAGGACCCTAAACACCGGGGAGCTGTTTTTT.

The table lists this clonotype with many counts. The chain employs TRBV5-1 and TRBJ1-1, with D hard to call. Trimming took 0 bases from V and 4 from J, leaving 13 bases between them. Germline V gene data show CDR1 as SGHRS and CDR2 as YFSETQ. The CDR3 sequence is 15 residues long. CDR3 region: CASSLAGREGTEAFF. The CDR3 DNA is TGCGCCAGCAGCTTGGCCGGCCGCGAGGGCACTGAAGCTTTCTTT.

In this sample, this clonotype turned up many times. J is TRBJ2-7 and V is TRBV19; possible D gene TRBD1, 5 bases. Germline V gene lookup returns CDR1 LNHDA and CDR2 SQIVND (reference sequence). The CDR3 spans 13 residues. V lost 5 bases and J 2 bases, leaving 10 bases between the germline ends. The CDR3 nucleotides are TGTGCCAGTAGTTACGACAGTACCTACGAGCAGTACTTC. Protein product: CASSYDSTYEQYF.

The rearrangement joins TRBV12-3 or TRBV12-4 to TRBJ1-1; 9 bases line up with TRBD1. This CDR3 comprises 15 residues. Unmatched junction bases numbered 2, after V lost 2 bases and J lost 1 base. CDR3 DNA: TGTGCCAGCAGTTTACGACAGGGGGAGAACACTGAAGCTTTCTTT. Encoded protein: CASSLRQGENTEAFF.

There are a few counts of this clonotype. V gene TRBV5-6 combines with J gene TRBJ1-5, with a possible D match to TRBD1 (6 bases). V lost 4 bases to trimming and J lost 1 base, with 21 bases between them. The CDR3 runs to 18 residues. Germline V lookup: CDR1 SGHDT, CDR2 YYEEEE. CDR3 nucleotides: TGTGCCAGCAGCCTGACACCGTGGACCCAGGGGAGCAATCAGCCCCAGCATTTT. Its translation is CASSLTPWTQGSNQPQHF.

The CDR3, as DNA: TGTGCCAGCAGCCCAATACCGGGACAGCGACTTTATGGCTACACCTTC. It encodes CASSPIPGQRLYGYTF. The gene calls are TRBV14 and TRBJ1-2; 7 bases line up with TRBD1. Germline CDR1 SGHDN, CDR2 FVKESK. The CDR3 consists of 16 residues. With 4 bases clipped from V and 5 bases from J, the junction kept 13 bases outside the gene matches.

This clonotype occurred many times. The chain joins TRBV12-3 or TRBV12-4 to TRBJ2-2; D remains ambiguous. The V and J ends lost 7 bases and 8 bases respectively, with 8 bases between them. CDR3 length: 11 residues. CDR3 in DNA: TGTGCCAGCACCTACGTGGGGGAGCTGTTTTTT. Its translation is CASTYVGELFF.

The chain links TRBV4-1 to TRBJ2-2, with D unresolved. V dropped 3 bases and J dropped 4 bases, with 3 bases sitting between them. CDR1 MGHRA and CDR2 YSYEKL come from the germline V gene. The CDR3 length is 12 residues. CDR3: CASSHITGELFF. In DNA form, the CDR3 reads TGCGCCAGCAGCCACATCACCGGGGAGCTGTTTTTT.

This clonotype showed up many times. CDR3 in amino acids: CASSLGSGSRETQYF. DNA of the CDR3: TGTGCCAGCAGCTTAGGGTCGGGCAGTAGAGAGACCCAGTACTTC. The chain has TRBV7-2 and TRBJ2-5; D unresolved. CDR1 SGHTA and CDR2 FQGNSA come from the germline V gene. Trimming shortened V by 1 base and J by 4 bases, and 13 bases separated the two germline ends. This CDR3 region has 15 residues.

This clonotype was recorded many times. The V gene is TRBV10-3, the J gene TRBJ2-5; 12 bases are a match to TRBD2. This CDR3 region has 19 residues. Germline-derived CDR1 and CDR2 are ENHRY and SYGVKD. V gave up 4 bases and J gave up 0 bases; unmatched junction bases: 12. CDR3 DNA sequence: TGTGCCATCAGTGGGACTAGCGGGACCCCCTACGCGAACCAAGAGACCCAGTACTTC. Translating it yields CAISGTSGTPYANQETQYF.

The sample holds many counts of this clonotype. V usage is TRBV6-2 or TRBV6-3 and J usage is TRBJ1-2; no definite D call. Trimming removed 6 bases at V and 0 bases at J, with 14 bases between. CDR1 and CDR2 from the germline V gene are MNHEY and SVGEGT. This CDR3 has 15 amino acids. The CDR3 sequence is CASRRYDGANYGYTF. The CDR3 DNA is TGTGCCAGCAGGCGATACGACGGAGCTAACTATGGCTACACCTTC.

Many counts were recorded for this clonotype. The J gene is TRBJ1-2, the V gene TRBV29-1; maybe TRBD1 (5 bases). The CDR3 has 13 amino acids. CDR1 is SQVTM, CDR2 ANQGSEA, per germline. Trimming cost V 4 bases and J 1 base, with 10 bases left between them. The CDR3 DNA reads TGCAGCGTTGCCAGGGCGCTTAACTATGGCTACACCTTC. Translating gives CSVARALNYGYTF.

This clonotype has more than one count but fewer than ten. CDR3 region: CASSPNAPRGSGANVLTF. As DNA, the CDR3 is TGTGCCAGCTCGCCAAATGCTCCCCGGGGCTCTGGGGCCAACGTCCTGACTTTC. This chain uses TRBV18 with TRBJ2-6; perhaps TRBD2 as D (5 bases). V shed 6 bases and J shed 0 bases, with 18 bases lying between them. The CDR3 has 18 amino acids. From germline, CDR1 is KGHSH and CDR2 LQKENI.

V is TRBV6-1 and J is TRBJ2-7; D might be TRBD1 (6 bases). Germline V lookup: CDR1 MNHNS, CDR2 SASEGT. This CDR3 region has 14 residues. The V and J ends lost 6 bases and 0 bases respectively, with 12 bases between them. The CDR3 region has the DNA TGTGCCAGCAGGTCCGGACAGCACTCCTACGAGCAGTACTTC. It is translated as CASRSGQHSYEQYF.

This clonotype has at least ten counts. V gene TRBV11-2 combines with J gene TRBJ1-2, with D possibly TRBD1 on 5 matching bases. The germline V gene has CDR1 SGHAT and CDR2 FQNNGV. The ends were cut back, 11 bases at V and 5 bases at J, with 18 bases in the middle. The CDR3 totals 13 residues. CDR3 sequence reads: CASADPRVYGYTF. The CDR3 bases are TGTGCCTCAGCAGATCCCAGGGTGTATGGCTACACCTTC.

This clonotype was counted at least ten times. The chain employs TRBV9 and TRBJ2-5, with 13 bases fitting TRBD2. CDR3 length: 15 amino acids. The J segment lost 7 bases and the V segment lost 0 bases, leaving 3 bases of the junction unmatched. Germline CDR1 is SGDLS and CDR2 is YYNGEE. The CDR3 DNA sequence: TGTGCCAGCAGCGTAGGGACTAGCGGGAGAGGGACCCAGTACTTC. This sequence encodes CASSVGTSGRGTQYF.

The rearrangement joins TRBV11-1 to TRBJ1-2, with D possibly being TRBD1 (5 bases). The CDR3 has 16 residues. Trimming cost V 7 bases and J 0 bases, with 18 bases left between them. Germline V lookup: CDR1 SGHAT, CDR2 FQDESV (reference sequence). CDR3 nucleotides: TGTGCCAGCACTAATCTCACGGGGGGTTCTAACTATGGCTACACCTTC. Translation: CASTNLTGGSNYGYTF.

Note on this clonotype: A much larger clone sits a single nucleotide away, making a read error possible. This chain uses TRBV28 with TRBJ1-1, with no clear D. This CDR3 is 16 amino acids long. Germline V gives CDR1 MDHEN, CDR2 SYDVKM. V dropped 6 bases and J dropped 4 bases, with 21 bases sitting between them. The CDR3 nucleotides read TGTGCCAGCAGCCCTAGAGGGTCCACCGTTATCACTGAAGCTTTCTTT. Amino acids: CASSPRGSTVITEAFF.

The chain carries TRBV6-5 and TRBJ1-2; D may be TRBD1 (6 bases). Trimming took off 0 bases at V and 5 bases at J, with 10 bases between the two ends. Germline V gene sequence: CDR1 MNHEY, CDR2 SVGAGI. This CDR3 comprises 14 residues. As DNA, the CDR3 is TGTGCCAGCAGTTACTCGCAGGGGAAGTATGGCTACACCTTC. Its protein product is CASSYSQGKYGYTF.

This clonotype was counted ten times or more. The CDR3 loop reads CASCDGVGFLGEQYF. The DNA for the CDR3 is TGTGCCAGCTGCGATGGGGTGGGCTTTCTGGGCGAGCAGTACTTC. The chain employs TRBV12-3 or TRBV12-4 and TRBJ2-7, with no clear D. This CDR3 has 15 residues. Deletions cut 8 bases from V and 6 bases from J, with 23 bases between.

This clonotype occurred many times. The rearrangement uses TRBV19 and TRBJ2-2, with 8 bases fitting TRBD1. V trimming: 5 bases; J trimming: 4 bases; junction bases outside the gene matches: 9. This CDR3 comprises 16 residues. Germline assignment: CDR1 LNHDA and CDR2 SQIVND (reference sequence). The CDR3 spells CASSDRDRKFTGELFF. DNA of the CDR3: TGTGCCAGTAGTGATCGGGACAGGAAGTTCACCGGGGAGCTGTTTTTT.

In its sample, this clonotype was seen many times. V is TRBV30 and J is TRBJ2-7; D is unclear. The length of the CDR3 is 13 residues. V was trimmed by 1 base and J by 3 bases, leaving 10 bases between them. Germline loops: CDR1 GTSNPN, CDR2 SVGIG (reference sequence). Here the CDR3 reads CAWSDKEFYEQYF. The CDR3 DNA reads TGTGCCTGGAGTGACAAGGAGTTCTACGAGCAGTACTTC.